Listed below are T cell receptor beta chains from one sample, sequenced in a study of neurological immune-mediated disorders. From the 5' RACE reads, TCRdb called clonotypes with MiXCR, one entry per CDR3 protein. Of some 76,000 distinct CDR3 sequences in the sample, approximately 3.4% are singletons; the top ten hold less than 5.5%. Material: PBMCs. All receptors derive from a woman aged 45-65 years with multiple sclerosis. CDR3s include the opening cysteine and the closing phenylalanine or tryptophan. D genes are given only for firm matches. Rows may omit the clone size; those that give it use once, few, many or a size class.

size: many
J: TRBJ1-3
D: TRBD1
V: TRBV7-2
CDR3: CASSVNRGSFSGNTIYF
DNA: TGTGCCAGCAGCGTTAACAGGGGGTCTTTCTCTGGAAACACCATATATTTT

size: many
J: TRBJ2-1
D: TRBD2
V: TRBV13
CDR3: CASSLGGGYDNEQFF
DNA: TGTGCCAGCAGCTTAGGCGGGGGGTACGACAATGAGCAGTTCTTC

size: many
J: TRBJ1-1
D: .
V: TRBV5-1
CDR3: CASSLAPGNTEAFF
DNA: TGCGCCAGCAGCTTGGCTCCCGGGAACACTGAAGCTTTCTTT

size: many
J: TRBJ1-2
D: .
V: TRBV10-3
CDR3: CAISRDGGYGYTF
DNA: TGTGCCATCAGCAGGGACGGTGGCTATGGCTACACCTTC

size: .
J: TRBJ1-4
D: .
V: TRBV6-2/TRBV6-3
CDR3: CASSYRWRNEKLFF
DNA: TGTGCCAGCAGTTACCGTTGGAGGAATGAAAAACTGTTTTTT

size: many
J: TRBJ2-2
D: TRBD2
V: TRBV20-1
CDR3: CSASSGVHTGELFF
DNA: TGCAGTGCTAGCAGCGGGGTCCACACCGGGGAGCTGTTTTTT

size: many
J: TRBJ2-5
D: TRBD2
V: TRBV12-3/TRBV12-4
CDR3: CASSSRGLAGGQETQYF
DNA: TGTGCCAGCAGTTCTAGGGGACTAGCGGGGGGACAAGAGACCCAGTACTTC

size: many
J: TRBJ2-5
D: TRBD1
V: TRBV29-1
CDR3: CSVEDLGLGQRETQYF
DNA: TGCAGCGTTGAAGATCTTGGTTTGGGACAGCGAGAGACCCAGTACTTC

size: many
J: TRBJ2-1
D: TRBD2
V: TRBV20-1
CDR3: CSASPRTSGSYNEQFF
DNA: TGCAGTGCTAGTCCTAGGACTAGCGGATCCTACAATGAGCAGTTCTTC

size: many
J: TRBJ2-4
D: .
V: TRBV7-9
CDR3: CASSLYSGENIQYF
DNA: TGTGCCAGCAGCCTATATTCGGGGGAAAACATTCAGTACTTC

size: many
J: TRBJ2-3
D: .
V: TRBV20-1
CDR3: CSAGLVQNPTDTQYF
DNA: TGCAGTGCGGGCCTCGTCCAGAATCCCACAGATACGCAGTATTTT

size: .
J: TRBJ1-2
D: .
V: TRBV29-1
CDR3: CSVEPRWRGVGYTF
DNA: TGCAGCGTTGAACCCCGGTGGAGGGGGGTCGGCTACACCTTC

size: many
J: TRBJ1-3
D: .
V: TRBV7-2
CDR3: CASSLTSGKNIYF
DNA: TGTGCCAGCAGCTTAACGTCAGGAAAAAACATATATTTT

size: many
J: TRBJ2-1
D: TRBD2
V: TRBV20-1
CDR3: CSARDPTSDEQFF
DNA: TGCAGTGCTAGAGACCCGACTAGCGATGAGCAGTTCTTC

size: many
J: TRBJ1-2
D: TRBD1
V: TRBV7-9
CDR3: CASRQGASGYTF
DNA: TGTGCCAGCAGACAGGGGGCGTCAGGCTACACCTTC

size: many
J: TRBJ2-1
D: .
V: TRBV5-1
CDR3: CASSLDRVEQFF
DNA: TGCGCCAGCAGCTTGGACAGGGTTGAGCAGTTCTTC

size: many
J: TRBJ2-1
D: TRBD2
V: TRBV3-1
CDR3: CASSQFTSGSYNEQFF
DNA: TGTGCCAGCAGCCAATTCACTAGCGGCTCCTACAATGAGCAGTTCTTC

size: few
J: TRBJ2-1
D: TRBD2
V: TRBV3-1
CDR3: CASSPFPGLAGDGNEQFF
DNA: TGTGCCAGCAGCCCATTCCCGGGACTAGCGGGGGACGGCAATGAGCAGTTCTTC

size: many
J: TRBJ2-4
D: TRBD1
V: TRBV5-1
CDR3: CASSLTGQGYGDIQYF
DNA: TGCGCCAGCAGCTTAACGGGACAGGGGTACGGGGACATTCAGTACTTC

size: many
J: TRBJ1-1
D: .
V: TRBV7-2
CDR3: CASSLGQWATEAFF
DNA: TGTGCCAGCAGCTTAGGCCAGTGGGCCACTGAAGCTTTCTTT

size: many
J: TRBJ2-5
D: .
V: TRBV15
CDR3: CATSRGTEYQETQYF
DNA: TGTGCCACCAGCAGAGGGACAGAGTACCAAGAGACCCAGTACTTC

size: many
J: TRBJ2-7
D: .
V: TRBV6-2/TRBV6-3
CDR3: CASSNSLYEQYF
DNA: TGTGCCAGCAGCAACAGCCTCTACGAGCAGTACTTC

size: many
J: TRBJ2-1
D: TRBD2
V: TRBV29-1
CDR3: CSHGSGGPSSYNEQFF
DNA: TGCAGCCACGGGAGCGGGGGTCCGAGCTCCTACAATGAGCAGTTCTTC

size: many
J: TRBJ1-5
D: .
V: TRBV12-3/TRBV12-4
CDR3: CASSFSREDNQPQHF
DNA: TGTGCCAGCAGTTTTTCCCGGGAAGACAATCAGCCCCAGCATTTT

size: many
J: TRBJ1-6
D: TRBD1
V: TRBV6-5
CDR3: CATTRRDRLNSPLHF
DNA: TGTGCCACCACCCGCCGGGACAGGCTAAATTCACCCCTCCACTTT

size: many
J: TRBJ1-2
D: .
V: TRBV5-6
CDR3: CASSLGRETTGYTF
DNA: TGTGCCAGCAGCTTGGGGCGGGAAACCACTGGCTACACCTTC